A single sample is the source of the 27 T cell receptor beta chains below, sequenced in a study of technical replicates of blood from a handful of donors. TCRdb keeps only in-frame clones here, not all; method: immunoSEQ multiplex PCR. This table holds approximately 82,000 clones, nearly 96% found once. Sequencing used T cells isolated from PBMCs. The receptors were sampled from a human donor in good health.

This clone was recorded once. This chain uses TRBV7-8 with TRBJ1-1; D is undetermined. V lost 6 bases to trimming and J lost 0 bases, with 8 bases between them. CDR3 length: 13 residues. Germline V CDR1 and CDR2: SGHVS, FQNEAQ. CDR3 nucleotide sequence: TGTGCCAGCAGTCTGGCCTTGAACACTGAAGCTTTCTTT. Translated, it gives CASSLALNTEAFF.

The chain uses TRBV29-1 and TRBJ1-1; no clear D gene. Germline values: CDR1 SQVTM, CDR2 ANQGSEA. CDR3 length: 12 residues. As DNA, the CDR3 is TGCAGGAACGAGCCCGGGAACACTGAAGCTTTCTTT. This codes for CRNEPGNTEAFF.

The genes are TRBV7-8 and TRBJ2-7; 7 nucleotides match TRBD2. J lost 3 bases, V lost 1 base, and 12 bases had no gene match. The CDR3 spans 17 residues. Germline values: CDR1 SGHVS, CDR2 FQNEAQ. The CDR3 loop reads CASSLGGLDYQNYEQYF. In DNA, the CDR3 is TGTGCCAGCAGCTTAGGAGGACTAGACTATCAGAACTACGAGCAGTACTTC. The variable domain in full, with the rest retrieved from reference TRBV7-8 and TRBJ2-7, is GAGVSQSPRYKVAKRGQDVALRCDPISGHVSLFWYQQALGQGPEFLTYFQNEAQLDKSGLPSDRFFAERPEGSVSTLKIQRTQQEDSAVYLCASSLGGLDYQNYEQYFGPGTRLTVT.

This chain connects TRBV9 to TRBJ2-5, with 10 bases that match TRBD2. The CDR3 spans 17 residues. Trimming removed 3 bases from V and 1 base from J; junction bases left unmatched: 9. Germline V gene lookup returns CDR1 SGDLS and CDR2 YYNGEE. This CDR3 is CASSAGIAGGFQETQYF. CDR3 DNA: TGTGCCAGCAGCGCCGGGATAGCGGGAGGTTTCCAAGAGACCCAGTACTTC.

The gene calls are TRBV4-2 and TRBJ1-1; D call uncertain. The CDR3 runs to 17 residues. The germline gives CDR1 LGHNA, CDR2 YNFKEQ. Trimming stripped 0 bases from V and 5 bases from J, with 19 bases between. The CDR3 sequence: CASSQDPPGGEGTEAFF. CDR3 in DNA: TGTGCCAGCAGCCAAGACCCCCCAGGCGGGGAAGGAACTGAAGCTTTCTTT.

The CDR3 DNA reads as TGTGCCAGCGCGGCGGGCATGAACACTGAAGCTTTCTTT. Residues: CASAAGMNTEAFF. V is TRBV2 and J is TRBJ1-1; no definite D call. Trimming removed 8 bases at V and 0 bases at J, with 10 bases between. Germline V gives CDR1 SNHLY, CDR2 FYNNEI. The CDR3 has 13 amino acids.

In nucleotides, the CDR3 is TGCGCCAGCAGCAGGACAGGGGGCGCCAGCGAAAAACTGTTTTTT. Translating it yields CASSRTGGASEKLFF. The chain couples TRBV5-1 to TRBJ1-4; 11 bases fit TRBD1. The J segment lost 8 bases and the V segment lost 4 bases, leaving 7 bases of the junction unmatched. Germline CDR1 SGHRS, CDR2 YFSETQ. The CDR3 covers 15 residues.

This clone was found a few times. The J gene is TRBJ1-5, the V gene TRBV4-2; D is possibly TRBD1 (5 bases). The CDR3 contains 14 residues. Germline V CDR1 and CDR2: LGHNA, YNFKEQ. Trimming stripped 3 bases from V and 4 bases from J, with 10 bases between. CDR3 nucleotide sequence: TGTGCCAGCAGCCAGTACAGGCTTAATCAGCCCCAGCATTTT. This translates into CASSQYRLNQPQHF.

The gene calls are TRBV11-3 and TRBJ2-1; 8 nucleotides match TRBD2. J gave up 7 bases and V 2 bases, and 4 bases lay outside the gene matches. The CDR3 has 14 amino acids. The V gene's germline CDR1 is SGHNT and CDR2 YENEEA. CDR3 DNA sequence: TGTGCCAGCAGCTTACGGCGGGAGGTGAATGAGCAGTTCTTC. It specifies CASSLRREVNEQFF.

This rearrangement joins TRBV5-5 to TRBJ2-3; maybe TRBD1 (5 bases). The germline gives CDR1 SGHKS, CDR2 YYEKEE (reference sequence). Between the trimmed V and J ends, which lost 0 bases and 4 bases, there was a span of 6 bases. The CDR3 loop spans 13 amino acids. Written as DNA, the CDR3 is TGTGCCAGCAGCTTGGAAGGGGCAGATACGCAGTATTTT. It specifies CASSLEGADTQYF.

V is TRBV10-3 and J is TRBJ1-2; D is uncertain. Germline CDR1 reads ENHRY; CDR2 reads SYGVKD. CDR3 length: 14 amino acids. The V end was cut by 6 bases, the J end by 0 bases, with 11 bases between. This CDR3 reads CAISFGFTNYGYTF. The DNA for the CDR3 is TGTGCCATCAGCTTCGGTTTTACTAACTATGGCTACACCTTC.

The count of this clone is one. This sequence joins TRBV6-5 and TRBJ1-1; tentatively, D is TRBD1 (6 bases). Per the germline V gene, CDR1 is MNHEY and CDR2 is SVGAGI. The CDR3 loop spans 13 amino acids. Trimming removed 10 bases from V and 3 bases from J, with 15 bases in between. The DNA of the CDR3 is TGTGCCATCCGGACAGCCCAGTACACTGAAGCTTTCTTT. Its protein product is CAIRTAQYTEAFF.

V and J are TRBV7-9 and TRBJ1-3, with 9 nucleotides matching TRBD1. The CDR3 is 14 residues long. J was trimmed by 2 bases and V by 7 bases; bases with no gene match: 3. The germline V gene encodes CDR1 SEHNR and CDR2 FQNEAQ (reference sequence). The CDR3 coding sequence is TGTGCCAGCAAAGGGGACAGGGCTGGAAACACCATATATTTT. Translating it yields CASKGDRAGNTIYF.

J is TRBJ1-1 and V is TRBV19; D gene unclear. The CDR3 is 12 residues long. Germline lookup yields CDR1 LNHDA and CDR2 SQIVND (reference sequence). V shed 5 bases and J shed 6 bases, with 10 bases lying between them. CDR3 loop: CASSQLRSEAFF. CDR3 DNA: TGTGCCAGTAGTCAGTTGAGGTCTGAAGCTTTCTTT.

The chain couples TRBV7-9 to TRBJ2-7, with TRBD2 matching 11 bases. The germline gives CDR1 SEHNR, CDR2 FQNEAQ (reference sequence). The CDR3 is made up of 14 amino acids. Trimming at V came to 5 bases and at J to 5 bases, leaving 5 bases not matched to a gene. In DNA form, the CDR3 reads TGTGCCAGCAGCCAAACTAGCGGGAGTAACGAGCAGTACTTC. This codes for CASSQTSGSNEQYF.

This clone was recorded only once. The CDR3 is CASSEVQNQPQHF. CDR3 bases: TGCGCCAGCAGTGAGGTCCAGAATCAGCCCCAGCATTTT. The V call is TRBV10-1, the J call TRBJ1-5, with no clear D. Germline V lookup: CDR1 WNHNN, CDR2 SYGVQD (reference sequence). CDR3 length: 13 residues. V lost 2 bases and J 4 bases, leaving 6 bases between the germline ends.

This chain uses TRBV29-1 with TRBJ2-7; 16 bases agree with TRBD2. V lost 8 bases, J lost 4 bases, and 11 bases stayed unmatched. The length of the CDR3 is 16 residues. Germline V CDR1 and CDR2: SQVTM, ANQGSEA. Here the CDR3 reads CSLDGTSGRAVYEQYF. The CDR3 nucleotides read TGCAGCTTAGACGGGACTAGCGGGAGGGCCGTGTACGAGCAGTACTTC.

This chain links TRBV4-3 with TRBJ2-7, with 10 bases fitting TRBD1. There are 18 residues in the CDR3. The germline gives CDR1 LGHNA, CDR2 YSLEER. The ends lost 5 bases at V and 5 bases at J; junction bases unmatched: 18. The CDR3 loop is CASSESLFRDRGSDEQYF. In DNA, the CDR3 is TGCGCCAGCAGCGAAAGCCTCTTCCGGGACAGGGGATCAGACGAGCAGTACTTC.

Only a few counts were recorded for this clone. The V gene is TRBV28, the J gene TRBJ1-2; no firm D call. The CDR3 has 10 amino acids. The V gene's germline CDR1 is MDHEN and CDR2 SYDVKM. The germline V and J ends were trimmed by 6 bases and 7 bases, with 6 bases remaining between them. For the CDR3, the DNA is TGTGCCAGCAGAGGGAGTGGCTACACCTTC. This sequence encodes CASRGSGYTF.

The chain employs TRBV4-1 and TRBJ1-3; tentatively, D is TRBD1 (6 bases). Germline-derived CDR1 and CDR2 are MGHRA and YSYEKL. The CDR3 extends over 15 amino acids. With 3 bases removed from V and 1 base from J, the gap between germline ends came to 10 bases. CDR3 amino acids: CASSHQQGSGNTIYF. The DNA of the CDR3 is TGCGCCAGCAGCCACCAACAGGGTTCTGGAAACACCATATATTTT.

The V call is TRBV12-5, the J call TRBJ2-7; possible D gene TRBD2, 5 bases. Germline V gene data show CDR1 as LGHNT and CDR2 as FRNRAP. The CDR3 has 10 amino acids. The V and J ends lost 11 bases and 5 bases respectively, with 10 bases between them. The CDR3 DNA sequence: TGTGCTCGTCCGGGGAACGAGCAGTACTTC. Translating gives CARPGNEQYF.

The chain combines TRBV4-2 with TRBJ2-1, with D possibly matching TRBD1 (6 bases). The V gene's germline CDR1 is LGHNA and CDR2 YNFKEQ. The V gene lost 1 base and the J gene lost 4 bases, with 17 bases spanning the gap. The length of the CDR3 is 17 residues. CDR3 nucleotide sequence: TGTGCCAGCAGCCAAGGTACGTCGGGACAAACTTACAATGAGCAGTTCTTC. Translating it yields CASSQGTSGQTYNEQFF.

This chain links TRBV28 with TRBJ1-1, with 10 bases matching TRBD1. J gave up 3 bases and V 4 bases, and 8 bases lay outside the gene matches. CDR3 length equals 16 residues. Per the germline V gene, CDR1 is MDHEN and CDR2 is SYDVKM. The CDR3 spells CASSWGSGTGDTEAFF. The CDR3 bases are TGTGCCAGCAGTTGGGGCTCCGGGACAGGGGACACTGAAGCTTTCTTT.

The V call is TRBV18, the J call TRBJ1-5; possible D gene TRBD1, 6 bases. With 3 bases removed from V and 6 bases from J, the gap between germline ends came to 12 bases. The CDR3 has 14 amino acids. CDR1 and CDR2 (germline): KGHSH, LQKENI. This CDR3 is CASSPTGNGQPQHF. CDR3 sequence (DNA): TGTGCCAGCTCACCGACAGGTAACGGTCAGCCCCAGCATTTT.

The chain carries TRBV11-3 and TRBJ2-2; 9 nucleotides align to TRBD1. CDR1 is SGHNT and CDR2 is YENEEA in the germline V gene. The CDR3 totals 14 residues. V was pared by 5 bases and J by 9 bases, with 7 bases of the junction left unmatched. The CDR3 here is CASSPQGAQRELFF. In DNA form, the CDR3 reads TGTGCCAGCAGCCCACAGGGGGCGCAAAGGGAGCTGTTTTTT.

The chain joins TRBV6-5 to TRBJ2-5; D is perhaps TRBD1 (5 bases). Germline V gene data show CDR1 as MNHEY and CDR2 as SVGAGI. The CDR3 covers 14 residues. Trimming stripped 6 bases from V and 0 bases from J, with 11 bases between. CDR3 protein: CASRFQGHQETQYF. CDR3 in DNA: TGTGCCAGCAGATTTCAGGGTCACCAAGAGACCCAGTACTTC.

The chain is built from TRBV2 and TRBJ2-7; 11 bases match TRBD2. Looked up from germline, CDR1 is SNHLY and CDR2 is FYNNEI. The CDR3 runs 13 residues. The V and J ends lost 10 bases and 2 bases, in that order; junction bases with no gene match: 4. This CDR3 is CATTSGSAYEQYF. For the CDR3, the DNA is TGTGCCACAACTAGCGGGAGTGCCTACGAGCAGTACTTC. Full variable domain (outside the CDR3, taken from reference TRBV2 and TRBJ2-7): EPEVTQTPSHQVTQMGQEVILRCVPISNHLYFYWYRQILGQKVEFLVSFYNNEISEKSEIFDDQFSVERPDGSNFTLKIRSTKLEDSAMYFCATTSGSAYEQYFGPGTRLTVT.